Following are 16 T cell receptor beta chains from one sample sequenced in a study of T cells in localized non-small cell lung cancer. TCRdb keeps only in-frame clones here, not all; method: immunoSEQ multiplex PCR. The sample consists of 35,000 to 40,000 clones, approximately 88% of them appearing once. The sequencing used peripheral blood, collected before any cancer treatment. These receptors all come from a woman aged 35-75 years with stage I lung adenocarcinoma.

The chain employs TRBV7-2 and TRBJ2-7, with 7 positions matching TRBD1. CDR3 length: 14 residues. In germline, CDR1 is SGHTA, CDR2 FQGNSA. V was pared by 4 bases and J by 4 bases, with 7 bases of the junction left unmatched. The CDR3 DNA reads TGTGCCAGCAGCTCGGACAGGTTTTCGTACGAGCAGTACTTC. Protein: CASSSDRFSYEQYF.

The rearrangement joins TRBV6-5 to TRBJ2-7; 10 bases agree with TRBD2. This CDR3 is 14 amino acids long. The V gene's germline CDR1 is MNHEY and CDR2 SVGAGI. Losses at the gene ends were 0 bases for V and 4 bases for J; bases not matched to a gene: 0. The CDR3 spells CASSYSLAGYEQYF. DNA for the CDR3: TGTGCCAGCAGTTACTCACTAGCGGGGTACGAGCAGTACTTC.

The V call is TRBV6-5, the J call TRBJ1-5; a possible D gene is TRBD1 (6 bases). CDR3 size: 14 residues. The V end lost 6 bases, the J end lost 3 bases, and 12 bases lay between the germline ends. CDR1 MNHEY and CDR2 SVGAGI come from the germline V gene. For the CDR3, the DNA is TGTGCCAGCAGGCAAGGGGGTTCCAATCAGCCCCAGCATTTT. It encodes CASRQGGSNQPQHF.

V and J are TRBV14 and TRBJ2-5; D ambiguous. V lost 1 base, J lost 5 bases, and 14 bases lay in between. The germline gives CDR1 SGHDN, CDR2 FVKESK. This CDR3 spans 15 amino acids. CDR3 loop: CASSQGLSMGETQYF. The CDR3 nucleotides are TGTGCCAGCAGCCAAGGCCTCTCTATGGGGGAGACCCAGTACTTC.

This clone was seen a few times. The J gene is TRBJ2-3, the V gene TRBV28; 9 positions agree with TRBD2. With 0 bases clipped from V and 5 bases from J, the junction kept 6 bases outside the gene matches. CDR1 and CDR2 from the germline V gene are MDHEN and SYDVKM. The CDR3 has 16 amino acids. CDR3 in amino acids: CASSLWVAGVVDTQYF. The CDR3 DNA sequence: TGTGCCAGCAGTTTATGGGTAGCGGGAGTGGTAGATACGCAGTATTTT.

The chain joins TRBV7-2 to TRBJ1-1; D remains ambiguous. With 5 bases removed from V and 11 bases from J, the gap between germline ends came to 12 bases. CDR3 length: 11 amino acids. Germline loops: CDR1 SGHTA, CDR2 FQGNSA. CDR3 protein: CASSRRATAFF. For the CDR3, the DNA is TGTGCCAGCAGCAGGAGGGCGACGGCTTTCTTT.

This rearrangement joins TRBV19 to TRBJ2-1; maybe TRBD1 (6 bases). This CDR3 contains 14 residues. Germline V gene lookup returns CDR1 LNHDA and CDR2 SQIVND (reference sequence). Trimming pared 3 bases from V and 7 bases from J, leaving 13 bases between. The CDR3 nucleotides read TGTGCCAGTAGTATGTCAGGGGTCGATAATGAGCAGTTCTTC. Protein product: CASSMSGVDNEQFF.

In DNA, the CDR3 is TGTGCCAGCAGTTACGAACAGGGCCTTTCAGATACGCAGTATTTT. Its protein product is CASSYEQGLSDTQYF. V usage is TRBV6-6 and J usage is TRBJ2-3; possible D gene TRBD1, 6 bases. CDR3 length equals 15 residues. CDR1 is MNHNY and CDR2 is SVGAGI in the germline V gene (reference sequence). V was shortened by 2 bases and J by 4 bases, with 13 bases between the two germline ends.

The chain couples TRBV19 to TRBJ1-3; D is uncertain. Trimming cost V 8 bases and J 3 bases, with 17 bases left between them. Per germline, CDR1 LNHDA and CDR2 SQIVND (reference sequence). The length of the CDR3 is 15 residues. CDR3 sequence: CASARWREGGNTIYF. Written as DNA, the CDR3 is TGTGCCAGTGCCCGGTGGAGGGAAGGTGGAAACACCATATATTTT.

This clone was found once. The J gene is TRBJ2-7, the V gene TRBV25-1; TRBD2 matches 7 bases. CDR3 length: 13 residues. Germline V gene sequence: CDR1 MGHDK, CDR2 SYGVNS. The V and J ends lost 7 bases and 6 bases, in that order; junction bases with no gene match: 9. CDR3 in amino acids: CASTLGGVLEQYF. In DNA, the CDR3 is TGTGCCAGCACCCTGGGGGGGGTACTCGAGCAGTACTTC.

This clone occurred once. The chain uses TRBV5-1 and TRBJ2-2; no definite D call. Germline CDR1 SGHRS, CDR2 YFSETQ. This CDR3 contains 15 residues. With 2 bases removed from V and 4 bases from J, the gap between germline ends came to 12 bases. The CDR3 DNA reads TGCGCCAGCAGCTTAACTGAAGGTAGCACCGGGGAGCTGTTTTTT. It is translated as CASSLTEGSTGELFF.

This chain uses TRBV7-2 with TRBJ2-7; 8 bases fit TRBD1. V was clipped by 1 base and J by 5 bases; unmatched bases: 19. In germline, CDR1 is SGHTA, CDR2 FQGNSA. There are 19 residues in the CDR3. DNA of the CDR3: TGTGCCAGCAGCTTAGATGAATGGCGGCGTGGGGACAGGCACGACGAGCAGTACTTC. Its translation is CASSLDEWRRGDRHDEQYF.

The rearrangement joins TRBV6-5 to TRBJ1-3, with TRBD1 as a possible D gene (5 bases). The CDR3 loop spans 13 amino acids. Germline loops: CDR1 MNHEY, CDR2 SVGAGI. The V gene lost 5 bases and the J gene lost 9 bases, with 14 bases spanning the gap. The CDR3 is CASSSPGGRTIYF. In DNA, the CDR3 is TGTGCCAGCAGTAGCCCCGGGGGTCGCACCATATATTTT.

V gene TRBV28 combines with J gene TRBJ2-1; 9 nucleotides agree with TRBD2. Per germline, CDR1 MDHEN and CDR2 SYDVKM. The CDR3 has 16 residues. J lost 4 bases, V lost 6 bases, and 10 bases had no gene match. Here the CDR3 reads CASSPASGITYNEQFF. The CDR3 DNA follows: TGTGCCAGCAGCCCCGCTAGCGGGATAACTTACAATGAGCAGTTCTTC.

The chain recombines TRBV9 with TRBJ2-1; D is uncertain. V was trimmed by 0 bases and J by 4 bases, leaving 11 bases between them. Germline CDR1 is SGDLS and CDR2 is YYNGEE. The CDR3 has 15 amino acids. The CDR3 bases are TGTGCCAGCAGCGTAGGGTATTCCCATTACAATGAGCAGTTCTTC. Encoded protein: CASSVGYSHYNEQFF.

The chain employs TRBV11-2 and TRBJ1-2; TRBD1 matches 9 bases. This CDR3 has 15 residues. Germline CDR1 and CDR2: SGHAT and FQNNGV. V dropped 5 bases and J dropped 0; count of bases not matched to a gene: 4. The CDR3 DNA reads TGTGCCAGCAGCAAGGGACAGGGATCTAACTATGGCTACACCTTC. Encoded protein: CASSKGQGSNYGYTF.